This T cell receptor beta chain was identified during a study of blood T cell repertoires in COVID-19. Per germline, CDR1 SGHTA and CDR2 FQGTGA. Trimming stripped 6 bases from V and 5 bases from J, with 13 bases between. The CDR3 loop spans 14 amino acids. Generated by immunoSEQ multiplex PCR, the TCRdb table keeps only in-frame clones and is missing some. The profile covers approximately 230,000 clones, with about 86% appearing a single time and roughly 14% taken by the ten largest. The sequencing input was PBMCs or T cells enriched from blood (not recorded which). The chain couples TRBV7-3 to TRBJ2-2; D is perhaps TRBD1 (6 bases). The clonotype originates from a woman aged 45 to 65 with acute COVID-19. The CDR3 sequence is CASSRDRSTGELFF. The CDR3 DNA reads as TGTGCCAGCAGTCGCGACAGGTCAACCGGGGAGCTGTTTTTT.